These 31 T cell receptor beta chains originate from one sample sequenced in a study of blood T cell repertoires in COVID-19. Assay used: immunoSEQ multiplex PCR; TCRdb lists only in-frame clones, some missing. The repertoire holds around 300,000 clones, with approximately 85% as singletons. The sample was peripheral blood. The receptors here all came from a woman in her 70s with acute or convalescent COVID-19.

The V and J genes are TRBV5-6 and TRBJ1-4; D might be TRBD1 (6 bases). The length of the CDR3 is 18 residues. Trimming pared 0 bases from V and 5 bases from J, leaving 20 bases between. Germline V gives CDR1 SGHDT, CDR2 YYEEEE. CDR3 bases: TGTGCCAGCAGCTTGGCGAGGGCAGGAGGTCAGGGGAATGAAAAACTGTTTTTT. It yields the protein CASSLARAGGQGNEKLFF.

The chain uses TRBV5-6 and TRBJ1-1; the match to TRBD1 covers 7 bases. The V and J ends lost 1 base and 10 bases, in that order; junction bases with no gene match: 25. Germline V gene lookup returns CDR1 SGHDT and CDR2 YYEEEE. This CDR3 has 19 residues. The CDR3 bases are TGTGCCAGCAGCTTGTTTACGGGACAGATCTCGATAAGCATATCCTTAGCTTTCTTT. This encodes CASSLFTGQISISISLAFF. Combining the CDR3 with reference TRBV5-6 and TRBJ1-1 gives the whole variable domain DAGVTQSPTHLIKTRGQQVTLRCSPKSGHDTVSWYQQALGQGPQFIFQYYEEEERQRGNFPDRFSGHQFPNYSSELNVNALLLGDSALYLCASSLFTGQISISISLAFFGQGTRLTVV.

DNA for the CDR3: TGTGCCAGCTCACCAGCGGGGGCCGGGGCGGCCGATACGCAGTATTTT. Translation: CASSPAGAGAADTQYF. The chain carries TRBV18 and TRBJ2-3; D is possibly TRBD2 (7 bases). The CDR3 spans 16 residues. V lost 2 bases to trimming and J lost 6 bases, with 18 bases between them. Germline CDR1 is KGHSH and CDR2 is LQKENI.

The chain has TRBV27 and TRBJ2-7; tentative D call: TRBD1 (6 bases). The CDR3 consists of 14 residues. V was cut by 2 bases and J by 6 bases, with 14 bases left in between. The V gene's germline CDR1 is MNHEY and CDR2 SMNVEV (reference sequence). This chain's CDR3 is CASSLGYRAGEQYF. The CDR3 DNA is TGTGCCAGCAGTTTAGGCTACAGGGCTGGCGAGCAGTACTTC.

This clone was recorded a few times. This chain joins TRBV4-2 and TRBJ2-7; 11 bases match TRBD2. The germline V gene has CDR1 LGHNA and CDR2 YNFKEQ. The trim removed 0 bases at V and 6 bases at J, leaving 7 bases unmatched. The CDR3 has 16 residues. CDR3 sequence: CASSQEQTSGAREQYF. The CDR3 bases are TGTGCCAGCAGCCAAGAGCAGACTAGCGGGGCTCGCGAGCAGTACTTC.

This rearrangement joins TRBV29-1 to TRBJ1-5; possibly TRBD1 for D (5 bases). V was cut by 5 bases and J by 7 bases, with 15 bases left in between. The CDR3 has 13 residues. From germline, CDR1 is SQVTM and CDR2 ANQGSEA. The CDR3 sequence: CSVSSGRGQPQHF. For the CDR3, the DNA is TGCAGCGTTTCATCAGGGCGCGGCCAGCCCCAGCATTTT. Looking up the rest from reference TRBV29-1 and TRBJ1-5 gives the full variable domain: SAVISQKPSRDICQRGTSLTIQCQVDSQVTMMFWYRQQPGQSLTLIATANQGSEATYESGFVIDKFPISRPNLTFSTLTVSNMSPEDSSIYLCSVSSGRGQPQHFGDGTRLSIL.

This chain links TRBV5-4 with TRBJ1-2; 9 positions agree with TRBD1. Germline V gene data show CDR1 as SGHNT and CDR2 as YYREEE (reference sequence). J was trimmed by 6 bases and V by 4 bases; bases with no gene match: 10. This CDR3 region has 15 residues. CDR3 protein: CASSTSDRGNHGYTF. The CDR3 DNA reads as TGTGCCAGCAGCACATCGGACAGGGGAAACCATGGCTACACCTTC. Filled out from reference TRBV5-4 and TRBJ1-2, the complete variable domain reads ETGVTQSPTHLIKTRGQQVTLRCSSQSGHNTVSWYQQALGQGPQFIFQYYREEENGRGNFPPRFSGLQFPNYSSELNVNALELDDSALYLCASSTSDRGNHGYTFGSGTRLTVV.

The chain links TRBV24-1 to TRBJ2-3; possibly TRBD2 for D (6 bases). The CDR3 loop spans 16 amino acids. The V end lost 2 bases, the J end lost 2 bases, and 13 bases lay between the germline ends. Per the germline V gene, CDR1 is KGHDR and CDR2 is SFDVKD. Written as DNA, the CDR3 is TGTGCCACCAGTGATTACCCGGGACTCAACACAGATACGCAGTATTTT. It is translated as CATSDYPGLNTDTQYF.

The chain uses TRBV7-2 and TRBJ2-7, with 11 bases that match TRBD1. The CDR3 consists of 15 residues. V gave up 2 bases and J gave up 5 bases; unmatched junction bases: 5. Germline-derived CDR1 and CDR2 are SGHTA and FQGNSA. CDR3: CASSLRDRGWNEQYF. Written as DNA, the CDR3 is TGTGCCAGCAGCTTAAGGGACAGGGGGTGGAACGAGCAGTACTTC.

This rearrangement joins TRBV2 to TRBJ1-1, with 7 positions matching TRBD1. Germline V gene sequence: CDR1 SNHLY, CDR2 FYNNEI. CDR3 length equals 14 residues. J gave up 4 bases and V 6 bases, and 8 bases lay outside the gene matches. In DNA form, the CDR3 reads TGTGCCAGCAGGGGACAGTCCGTGAGCACTGAAGCTTTCTTT. Residues: CASRGQSVSTEAFF.

The V and J genes are TRBV6-5 and TRBJ1-5, with D maybe TRBD1 (5 bases). Germline V gene data show CDR1 as MNHEY and CDR2 as SVGAGI. The CDR3 is 15 residues long. The ends were cut back, 6 bases at V and 4 bases at J, with 16 bases in the middle. The chain's CDR3 is CASSPTSQGNQPQHF. In DNA, the CDR3 is TGTGCCAGCAGCCCGACTAGCCAGGGAAATCAGCCCCAGCATTTT.

Concerning this clone: The same CDR3 also results from other DNA sequences found in this sample. The chain couples TRBV19 to TRBJ1-1; 10 bases are shared with TRBD1. Trimming at V came to 5 bases and at J to 2 bases, leaving 2 bases not matched to a gene. This CDR3 contains 14 residues. The germline V gene encodes CDR1 LNHDA and CDR2 SQIVND (reference sequence). In DNA, the CDR3 is TGTGCCAGTAGTTGGGACAGGGGAAACACTGAAGCTTTCTTT. This encodes CASSWDRGNTEAFF.

This chain connects TRBV3-1 (or the pseudogene TRBV3-2) to TRBJ2-2, with D uncertain. This CDR3 contains 15 residues. The germline gives CDR1 LGHDT, CDR2 YNNKEL (reference sequence). The germline V and J ends were trimmed by 1 base and 6 bases, with 12 bases remaining between them. The CDR3, as DNA: TGTGCCAGCAGCCAAGTAGTGCTGTCATCCGGGGAGCTGTTTTTT. The encoded protein is CASSQVVLSSGELFF.

CDR3: CASSQGVPTEAFF. The CDR3 coding sequence is TGTGCCAGCAGCCAAGGAGTACCCACTGAAGCTTTCTTT. The chain couples TRBV3-1 (or the pseudogene TRBV3-2) to TRBJ1-1; D unclear. The length of the CDR3 is 13 residues. CDR1 is LGHDT and CDR2 is YNNKEL in the germline V gene (reference sequence). The germline V and J ends were trimmed by 1 base and 4 bases, with 7 bases remaining between them.

The chain recombines TRBV19 with TRBJ1-1; D gene unclear. Per the germline V gene, CDR1 is LNHDA and CDR2 is SQIVND (reference sequence). This CDR3 region has 15 residues. Trimming removed 2 bases from V and 0 bases from J, with 10 bases in between. CDR3 DNA sequence: TGTGCCAGTAGTATACGGCGGGCAATGAACACTGAAGCTTTCTTT. Translated: CASSIRRAMNTEAFF.

The chain carries TRBV6-2 or TRBV6-3 and TRBJ1-6; no definite D call. Germline V CDR1 and CDR2: MNHEY, SVGEGT. This CDR3 is built from 15 residues. V gave up 2 bases and J gave up 8 bases, with 13 bases separating them. The CDR3 here is CASSYGRPGDSPLHF. The CDR3 DNA reads as TGTGCCAGCAGTTACGGGAGACCCGGGGATTCACCCCTCCACTTT.

The chain links TRBV5-5 to TRBJ1-1; unclear D gene. Deletions cut 3 bases from V and 0 bases from J, with 6 bases between. The CDR3 loop spans 13 amino acids. CDR1 is SGHKS and CDR2 is YYEKEE in the germline V gene (reference sequence). CDR3 coding DNA: TGTGCCAGCAGCTACCGGGTGAACACTGAAGCTTTCTTT. Translation: CASSYRVNTEAFF.

The chain recombines TRBV11-2 with TRBJ1-4; D gene unclear. CDR3 size: 14 residues. Trimming shortened V by 3 bases and J by 8 bases, and 13 bases separated the two germline ends. The V gene's germline CDR1 is SGHAT and CDR2 FQNNGV. The CDR3 spells CASSFGGRTEKLFF. As DNA, the CDR3 is TGTGCCAGCAGCTTTGGAGGACGGACCGAAAAACTGTTTTTT.

The CDR3 nucleotides are TGTGCCAGCAGGCGGGGGGGCGTGCGCACAGATACGCAGTATTTT. Its translation: CASRRGGVRTDTQYF. V usage is TRBV11-2 and J usage is TRBJ2-3; TRBD2 aligns across 9 bases. Germline V gene sequence: CDR1 SGHAT, CDR2 FQNNGV. This CDR3 has 15 residues. V trimming: 6 bases; J trimming: 1 base; junction bases outside the gene matches: 5.

This clone showed up just once. V gene TRBV27 combines with J gene TRBJ1-6; 8 bases line up with TRBD1. The CDR3 length is 18 residues. V was pared by 6 bases and J by 0 bases, with 10 bases of the junction left unmatched. Germline V CDR1 and CDR2: MNHEY, SMNVEV (reference sequence). The CDR3 DNA is TGTGCCAGCAGCGCCGGGACAGGTTTGAGCTCCTATAATTCACCCCTCCACTTT. Encoded protein: CASSAGTGLSSYNSPLHF.

This chain joins TRBV7-9 and TRBJ1-1, with a possible D match to TRBD1 (5 bases). Germline values: CDR1 SEHNR, CDR2 FQNEAQ (reference sequence). The CDR3 contains 13 residues. Trimming removed 2 bases from V and 4 bases from J, with 8 bases in between. The CDR3 DNA follows: TGTGCCAGCAGCTTAATGGGGGGCACTGAAGCTTTCTTT. It encodes CASSLMGGTEAFF.

This clone was counted a single time. This chain links TRBV5-1 with TRBJ2-7, with a tentative D call TRBD1 (5 bases). V was pared by 0 bases and J by 7 bases, with 14 bases between. This CDR3 contains 14 residues. In germline, CDR1 is SGHRS, CDR2 YFSETQ. DNA for the CDR3: TGCGCCAGCAGCTTGGACGCAGGGATGGGGGAGCAGTACTTC. Its protein is CASSLDAGMGEQYF. The full variable domain, in which reference TRBV5-1 and TRBJ2-7 provide the parts outside the CDR3, is KAGVTQTPRYLIKTRGQQVTLSCSPISGHRSVSWYQQTPGQGLQFLFEYFSETQRNKGNFPGRFSGRQFSNSRSEMNVSTLELGDSALYLCASSLDAGMGEQYFGPGTRLTVT.

This chain connects TRBV2 to TRBJ1-2; a weak D match, TRBD1 (5 bases). The CDR3 length is 14 residues. The V end was cut by 7 bases, the J end by 8 bases, with 20 bases between. Germline V gene data show CDR1 as SNHLY and CDR2 as FYNNEI. DNA for the CDR3: TGTGCCAGCAACCCCTCCTGGGGGGGGAGAGGCTACACCTTC. It is translated as CASNPSWGGRGYTF. Full variable domain (missing parts from reference TRBV2 and TRBJ1-2): EPEVTQTPSHQVTQMGQEVILRCVPISNHLYFYWYRQILGQKVEFLVSFYNNEISEKSEIFDDQFSVERPDGSNFTLKIRSTKLEDSAMYFCASNPSWGGRGYTFGSGTRLTVV.

Only one count was recorded for this clone. Other nucleotide sequences from this sample produce the same CDR3. CDR3 protein: CASSYAGNTEAFF. DNA of the CDR3: TGTGCCAGCAGTTACGCAGGGAACACTGAAGCTTTCTTT. The chain has TRBV6-5 and TRBJ1-1; D unresolved. Trimming cost V 2 bases and J 1 base, with 5 bases left between them. The germline V gene has CDR1 MNHEY and CDR2 SVGAGI. CDR3 size: 13 residues.

The chain recombines TRBV5-1 with TRBJ1-1; D possibly corresponds to TRBD1 (6 bases). Looked up from germline, CDR1 is SGHRS and CDR2 is YFSETQ. Trimming shortened V by 0 bases and J by 1 base, and 10 bases separated the two germline ends. The CDR3 contains 15 residues. The CDR3 nucleotides are TGCGCCAGCAGCTTGGAGGTGGGGGCGAACACTGAAGCTTTCTTT. As protein: CASSLEVGANTEAFF. The full variable domain, completed using reference TRBV5-1 and TRBJ1-1, is KAGVTQTPRYLIKTRGQQVTLSCSPISGHRSVSWYQQTPGQGLQFLFEYFSETQRNKGNFPGRFSGRQFSNSRSEMNVSTLELGDSALYLCASSLEVGANTEAFFGQGTRLTVV.

The chain combines TRBV6-5 with TRBJ1-2, with unresolved D. Trimming left V 3 bases short and J 0 bases short, with 5 bases between. The CDR3 spans 13 residues. Germline CDR1 is MNHEY and CDR2 is SVGAGI. This CDR3 reads CASSYTTNYGYTF. The CDR3 coding sequence is TGTGCCAGCAGTTATACAACTAACTATGGCTACACCTTC.

This clone was counted only a few times. The rearrangement joins TRBV7-9 to TRBJ1-3, with a possible D match to TRBD1 (6 bases). Looked up from germline, CDR1 is SEHNR and CDR2 is FQNEAQ (reference sequence). This CDR3 has 14 amino acids. The V end lost 2 bases, the J end lost 2 bases, and 7 bases lay between the germline ends. The CDR3 DNA follows: TGTGCCAGCAGCTTATCAGGGGCTGGAAACACCATATATTTT. Translation: CASSLSGAGNTIYF. Full variable domain (remainder filled in from reference TRBV7-9 and TRBJ1-3): DTGVSQNPRHKITKRGQNVTFRCDPISEHNRLYWYRQTLGQGPEFLTYFQNEAQLEKSRLLSDRFSAERPKGSFSTLEIQRTEQGDSAMYLCASSLSGAGNTIYFGEGSWLTVV.

The gene calls are TRBV18 and TRBJ1-1; D uncertain. V was cut by 4 bases and J by 8 bases, with 11 bases left in between. CDR1 and CDR2 (germline): KGHSH, LQKENI. There are 12 residues in the CDR3. CDR3 sequence (DNA): TGTGCCAGCTCACTTTACAGCGGAGAAGCTTTCTTT. It yields the protein CASSLYSGEAFF.

This sequence joins TRBV11-3 and TRBJ2-2, with no clear D. This CDR3 is built from 13 residues. CDR1 and CDR2 from the germline V gene are SGHNT and YENEEA. Trimming stripped 1 base from V and 9 bases from J, with 9 bases between. CDR3 in amino acids: CASSLGSKRELFF. As DNA, the CDR3 is TGTGCCAGCAGCTTAGGTAGTAAACGGGAGCTGTTTTTT. The full variable domain, completed using reference TRBV11-3 and TRBJ2-2, is EAGVVQSPRYKIIEKKQPVAFWCNPISGHNTLYWYLQNLGQGPELLIRYENEEAVDDSQLPKDRFSAERLKGVDSTLKIQPAELGDSAVYLCASSLGSKRELFFGEGSRLTVL.

This sequence joins TRBV7-3 and TRBJ2-2; D is possibly TRBD1 (6 bases). The germline V and J ends were trimmed by 4 bases and 3 bases, with 9 bases remaining between them. The CDR3 extends over 14 amino acids. Looked up from germline, CDR1 is SGHTA and CDR2 is FQGTGA. Written as DNA, the CDR3 is TGTGCCAGCAGCTCACAGGGTTACACCGGGGAGCTGTTTTTT. Protein sequence: CASSSQGYTGELFF.

The chain is built from TRBV2 and TRBJ1-3; D remains unclear. Germline V CDR1 and CDR2: SNHLY, FYNNEI. The CDR3 covers 13 residues. V lost 7 bases and J lost 2, with 9 bases in between. The CDR3 sequence is CASTVDTGNTIYF. CDR3 nucleotides: TGTGCCAGCACGGTAGACACTGGAAACACCATATATTTT.